The 12 T cell receptor beta chains below come from one sample, sequenced in a study of breast tumors, draining lymph nodes, adjacent tissues (dated by TCRdb to about 2016). Libraries came from multiplex PCR. Sequencing relied on an Illumina HiSeq 2000. TCRdb's own reprocessing of the public reads used fastp at Q25 and MiXCR and kept productive beta chains. Duplicate CDR3 protein sequences are folded into a single record with the most common DNA and genes. The sample includes about 12,000 distinct CDR3 sequences, with around half observed a single time. The ten largest clones take up under 50% of the sample. Sequenced: tumor-adjacent breast tissue. The source of these receptors is a female donor with breast cancer. Some clones in this sample may be carry-over from other donors' samples.

This clonotype was seen ten or more times. With a much larger clone just one base away, this may be a read error. The CDR3 protein is CASSLSQVSAF. CDR3 sequence (DNA): TGTGCCAGCAGCCTCAGTCAGGTCTCCGCCTTC. V and J are TRBV6-1 and TRBJ1-2; D is uncertain. Germline CDR1 MNHNS, CDR2 SASEGT. The CDR3 loop spans 11 amino acids.

The rearrangement uses TRBV7-8 and TRBJ2-4; weak D call: TRBD2 (5 bases). The CDR3 length is 19 residues. CDR1 is SGHVS and CDR2 is FQNEAQ in the germline V gene. V lost 1 base, J lost 0 bases, and 19 bases lay in between. CDR3 residues: CASSLGAAPASTAKNIQYF. The CDR3 DNA follows: TGTGCCAGCAGCTTAGGGGCGGCCCCTGCTAGCACAGCCAAAAACATTCAGTACTTC.

In DNA form, the CDR3 reads TGTGCCAGCAGCTTAGATCTGAGAGATGGCTACACCTTC. Its protein is CASSLDLRDGYTF. V gene TRBV11-2 combines with J gene TRBJ1-2; D is unclear. The CDR3 runs to 13 residues. Germline-derived CDR1 and CDR2 are SGHAT and FQNNGV. V was clipped by 0 bases and J by 6 bases, with 8 bases between them.

A remark on this clonotype: It is unclear where the CDR3 begins or ends on the DNA, so no DNA is shown, and the CDR3 is as TCRdb lists it. The gene calls are TRBV20-1 and TRBJ2-1; TRBD2 is taken as the D call from the table, unchecked against the DNA. Including both end residues, the CDR3 is 18 amino acids long. Germline CDR1 DFQATT, CDR2 SNEGSKA (reference sequence). CDR3 sequence reads: CVLLCQQLLGLAENEQFF.

This CDR3 reads CASSMARGVFPLHF. The CDR3 nucleotides read TGTGCCAGCAGTATGGCCAGGGGCGTCTTCCCCCTCCACTTT. This rearrangement joins TRBV2 to TRBJ1-6; D might be TRBD1 (6 bases). The germline V gene has CDR1 SNHLY and CDR2 FYNNEI. V lost 5 bases, J lost 13 bases, and 18 bases lay in between. The CDR3 is 14 residues long. Using reference TRBV2 and TRBJ1-6 for the parts outside the CDR3, the full variable domain is EPEVTQTPSHQVTQMGQEVILRCVPISNHLYFYWYRQILGQKVEFLVSFYNNEISEKSEIFDDQFSVERPDGSNFTLKIRSTKLEDSAMYFCASSMARGVFPLHFGNGTRLTVT.

The CDR3 region has the DNA TGTGCCAGCAGCTTAACTAGGTTCGATTTCTCTGGGGCCAACGTCCTGACTTTC. It encodes CASSLTRFDFSGANVLTF. The V and J genes are TRBV9 and TRBJ2-6; perhaps TRBD2 as D (5 bases). V lost 4 bases to trimming and J lost 0 bases, with 17 bases between them. Germline V gene sequence: CDR1 SGDLS, CDR2 YYNGEE. The CDR3 is 18 amino acids.

Of note for this clonotype: Sequence at one end of the junction differs from germline and may be a read error. The rearrangement links TRBV9 to TRBJ2-1; D perhaps matches TRBD2 (5 bases). The CDR3 contains 17 residues. Germline V gives CDR1 SGDLS, CDR2 YYNGEE. CDR3 sequence (DNA): TGTGCCAGCAGCGTTAATAGCGTCCTGAGCTCCCACACTGGGCAGCTCTTC. It encodes CASSVNSVLSSHTGQLF.

The sample holds many counts of this clonotype. Compared with germline, one end of the junction differs, possibly owing to a read error. The V call is TRBV9, the J call TRBJ2-5, with D unresolved. CDR1 and CDR2 (germline): SGDLS, YYNGEE. This CDR3 has 14 amino acids. CDR3 loop: CASSGYGPQETQSF. In nucleotides, the CDR3 is TGTGCCAGCAGCGGATACGGACCTCAAGAGACCCAGTCCTTC. The full variable domain, in which reference TRBV9 and TRBJ2-5 provide the parts outside the CDR3, is DSGVTQTPKHLITATGQRVTLRCSPRSGDLSVYWYQQSLDQGLQFLIQYYNGEERAKGNILERFSAQQFPDLHSELNLSSLELGDSALYFCASSGYGPQETQSFGPGTRLLVL.

The J gene is TRBJ2-7, the V gene TRBV2; D gene unclear. Germline V lookup: CDR1 SNHLY, CDR2 FYNNEI. CDR3 length: 13 amino acids. V lost 4 bases and J lost 2, with 9 bases in between. The CDR3 reads CASSAGLTYEQYF. CDR3 sequence (DNA): TGTGCCAGCAGTGCCGGGTTAACCTACGAGCAGTACTTC. The whole variable domain, filled in from reference TRBV2 and TRBJ2-7, reads EPEVTQTPSHQVTQMGQEVILRCVPISNHLYFYWYRQILGQKVEFLVSFYNNEISEKSEIFDDQFSVERPDGSNFTLKIRSTKLEDSAMYFCASSAGLTYEQYFGPGTRLTVT.

This chain links TRBV5-1 with TRBJ2-2; 7 nucleotides match TRBD1. Germline loops: CDR1 SGHRS, CDR2 YFSETQ. The CDR3 runs 12 residues. V was clipped by 4 bases and J by 17 bases; unmatched bases: 11. The CDR3 spells CASSAGTVKHFF. For the CDR3, the DNA is TGCGCCAGCAGCGCCGGGACAGTTAAGCACTTTTTT.

The chain joins TRBV15 to TRBJ1-5, with TRBD1 matching over 7 bases. The CDR3 length is 16 residues. The V gene's germline CDR1 is LNHNV and CDR2 YYDKDF (reference sequence). V shed 3 bases, J shed 3 bases, and the junction held 8 bases outside the gene matches. CDR3 sequence reads: CATSSAPTGVNQPQHF. DNA of the CDR3: TGTGCCACCAGCAGCGCCCCCACAGGGGTCAATCAGCCCCAGCATTTT. The complete variable domain, with remaining parts taken from reference TRBV15 and TRBJ1-5, reads DAMVIQNPRYQVTQFGKPVTLSCSQTLNHNVMYWYQQKSSQAPKLLFHYYDKDFNNEADTPDNFQSRRPNTSFCFLDIRSPGLGDTAMYLCATSSAPTGVNQPQHFGDGTRLSIL.

This clonotype was recorded many times. V is TRBV20-1 and J is TRBJ1-2; perhaps TRBD1 as D (5 bases). Germline loops: CDR1 DFQATT, CDR2 SNEGSKA (reference sequence). The CDR3 contains 11 residues. CDR3 region: CSGAENYGYTF. The DNA of the CDR3 is TGCAGCGGGGCAGAAAACTATGGCTACACCTTC.